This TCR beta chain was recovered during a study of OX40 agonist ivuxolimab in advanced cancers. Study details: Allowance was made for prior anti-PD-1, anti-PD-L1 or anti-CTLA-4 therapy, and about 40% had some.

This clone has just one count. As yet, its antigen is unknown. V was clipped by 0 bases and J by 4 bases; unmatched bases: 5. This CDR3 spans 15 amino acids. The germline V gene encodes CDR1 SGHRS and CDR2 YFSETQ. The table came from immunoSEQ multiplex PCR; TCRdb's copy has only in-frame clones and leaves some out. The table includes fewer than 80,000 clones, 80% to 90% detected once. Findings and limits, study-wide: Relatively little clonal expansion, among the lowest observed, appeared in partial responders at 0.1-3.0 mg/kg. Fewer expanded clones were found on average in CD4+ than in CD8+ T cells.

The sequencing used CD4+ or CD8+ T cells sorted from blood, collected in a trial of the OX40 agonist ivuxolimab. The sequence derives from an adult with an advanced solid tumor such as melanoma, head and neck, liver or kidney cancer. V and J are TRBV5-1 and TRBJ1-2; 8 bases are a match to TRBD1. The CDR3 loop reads CASSLGTGLGYGYTF. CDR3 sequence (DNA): TGCGCCAGCAGCTTGGGGACAGGGTTGGGCTATGGCTACACCTTC.